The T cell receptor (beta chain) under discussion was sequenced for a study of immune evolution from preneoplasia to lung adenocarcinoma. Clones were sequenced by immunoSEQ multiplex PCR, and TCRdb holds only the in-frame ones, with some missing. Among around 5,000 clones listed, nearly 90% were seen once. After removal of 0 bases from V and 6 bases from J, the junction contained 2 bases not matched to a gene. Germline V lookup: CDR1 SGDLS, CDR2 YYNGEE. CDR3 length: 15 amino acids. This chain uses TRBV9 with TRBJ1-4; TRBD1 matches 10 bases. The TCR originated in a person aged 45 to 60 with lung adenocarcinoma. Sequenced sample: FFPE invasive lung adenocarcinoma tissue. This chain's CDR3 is CASSVGGQGDEKLFF. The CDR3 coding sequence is TGTGCCAGCAGCGTAGGCGGACAGGGGGATGAAAAACTGTTTTTT.